The T cell receptor beta chain described here comes from a study of blood T cell repertoires in COVID-19. Turning to the study itself: Sources were T cells, B-cell-depleted T cells, or PBMCs; the material itself was cDNA or gDNA.

Looked up from germline, CDR1 is MNHNS and CDR2 is SASEGT. Trimming pared 3 bases from V and 0 bases from J, leaving 12 bases between. This CDR3 has 16 residues. Participants were aged roughly 18 to 90 years, lived in over 20 US areas, and enrolled virtually. All recovered Cohort 3 donors got two negative PCRs, got clearance, or saw symptom resolution. Sequenced by immunoSEQ multiplex PCR; TCRdb stores in-frame clones only, minus some. This table holds some 320,000 clones, roughly 90% found once. Sequencing was carried out using PBMCs or T cells enriched from blood (not recorded which). The chain employs TRBV6-1 and TRBJ1-3; tentatively, D is TRBD1 (5 bases). The receptor was isolated from a man aged 60 to 69 who had recovered from COVID-19. For the CDR3, the DNA is TGTGCCAGCAGTGACGGCCTGGGGGGCTCTGGAAACACCATATATTTT. Translated, it gives CASSDGLGGSGNTIYF.